The entry below gives a single T cell receptor (beta chain) sequence along with its context. Its specificity is unknown. The data originate from a study of PD-1 blockade in classical Hodgkin lymphoma. Broader study findings: A reduction in baseline TCR diversity was reportedly seen in newly diagnosed patients relative to healthy donors.

In every patient, relapse followed autologous stem cell transplantation, while exposure to brentuximab vedotin differed. The study purified CD4+ T cells from thawed PBMCs using magnetic negative selection. Best response was recorded as complete response, partial response or progressive disease. Measured with immunoSEQ multiplex PCR; TCRdb has only the in-frame clones, and not every one. The sample holds tens of thousands of clones, about 83% seen once. The germline CDR1 and CDR2 sequences are SGHTA and FQGTGA. V was pared by 5 bases and J by 3 bases, with 2 bases of the junction left unmatched. The CDR3 has 13 residues.

The source material was CD4+ T cells from blood, sampled at baseline. This TCR derives from a human donor with classical Hodgkin lymphoma. This chain links TRBV7-3 with TRBJ2-7; 9 bases align to TRBD1. This CDR3 reads CASSTGQGYEQYF. The CDR3 DNA is TGTGCCAGCAGCACGGGACAGGGCTACGAGCAGTACTTC.